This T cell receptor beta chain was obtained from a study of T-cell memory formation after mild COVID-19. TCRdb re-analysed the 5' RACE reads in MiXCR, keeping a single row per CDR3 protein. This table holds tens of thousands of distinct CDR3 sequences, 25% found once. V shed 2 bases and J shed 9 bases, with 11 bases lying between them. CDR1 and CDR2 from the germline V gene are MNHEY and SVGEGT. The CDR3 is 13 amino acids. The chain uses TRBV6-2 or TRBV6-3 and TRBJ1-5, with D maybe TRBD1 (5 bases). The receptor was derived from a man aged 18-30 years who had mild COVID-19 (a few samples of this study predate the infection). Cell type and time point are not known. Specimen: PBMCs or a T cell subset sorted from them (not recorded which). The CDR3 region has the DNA TGTGCCAGCAGTTACGGCAGGGAGTGGCCCCAGCATTTT. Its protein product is CASSYGREWPQHF.